This entry lists 21 T cell receptor beta chains sequenced from one sample in a study of blood T cell repertoires in COVID-19. TCRdb keeps only in-frame clones here, not all; method: immunoSEQ multiplex PCR. The table records 290,000 or so clones, 85% to 90% of them present only once. Sample: PBMCs or T cells enriched from blood (not recorded which). These receptor sequences come from a young woman with acute COVID-19.

This chain connects TRBV24-1 to TRBJ2-1; D ambiguous. The V end was cut by 2 bases, the J end by 0 bases, with 7 bases between. Per the germline V gene, CDR1 is KGHDR and CDR2 is SFDVKD. The CDR3 contains 15 residues. The chain's CDR3 is CATSDSMPSYNEQFF. DNA for the CDR3: TGTGCCACCAGTGATTCTATGCCCTCCTACAATGAGCAGTTCTTC.

This clone has only one observation. V and J are TRBV20-1 and TRBJ1-1; D gene uncertain. Germline lookup yields CDR1 DFQATT and CDR2 SNEGSKA (reference sequence). This CDR3 contains 15 residues. Deletions cut 3 bases from V and 4 bases from J, with 18 bases between. The CDR3 is CSASSKKGVLTEAFF. Written as DNA, the CDR3 is TGCAGTGCTAGTTCCAAGAAGGGAGTCCTCACTGAAGCTTTCTTT.

CDR3 region: CASSSGTIGHEQYF. The DNA for the CDR3 is TGCGCCAGCAGCTCCGGGACAATCGGACACGAGCAGTACTTC. The V and J genes are TRBV5-1 and TRBJ2-7; weak D call: TRBD1 (6 bases). Looked up from germline, CDR1 is SGHRS and CDR2 is YFSETQ. V gave up 3 bases and J gave up 5 bases, with 15 bases separating them. This CDR3 has 14 residues.

This chain joins TRBV6-1 and TRBJ2-3; tentatively, D is TRBD1 (6 bases). The CDR3 runs 15 residues. CDR1 and CDR2 (germline): MNHNS, SASEGT. The germline V and J ends were trimmed by 1 base and 5 bases, with 13 bases remaining between them. CDR3 in amino acids: CASSEDDRGGDTQYF. CDR3 nucleotides: TGTGCCAGCAGTGAAGACGACCGAGGGGGAGATACGCAGTATTTT.

This clone has at least ten counts. The chain couples TRBV5-1 to TRBJ1-5; no firm D call. Trimming left V 0 bases short and J 0 bases short, with 7 bases between. CDR1 is SGHRS and CDR2 is YFSETQ in the germline V gene. The CDR3 consists of 15 residues. DNA of the CDR3: TGCGCCAGCAGCTTGGGAGAAGCTAGCAATCAGCCCCAGCATTTT. Its translation: CASSLGEASNQPQHF.

The V and J genes are TRBV7-2 and TRBJ2-1, with D possibly being TRBD1 (5 bases). Trimming left V 1 base short and J 4 bases short, with 14 bases between. This CDR3 comprises 16 residues. CDR1 is SGHTA and CDR2 is FQGNSA in the germline V gene. CDR3 loop: CASSLGSDPGYNEQFF. The CDR3 nucleotides are TGTGCCAGCAGCTTAGGATCAGACCCAGGGTACAATGAGCAGTTCTTC.

This clone was counted once. This chain uses TRBV7-9 with TRBJ1-4; D is unresolved. The germline V and J ends were trimmed by 6 bases and 6 bases, with 8 bases remaining between them. The germline V gene has CDR1 SEHNR and CDR2 FQNEAQ (reference sequence). CDR3 length: 12 amino acids. In nucleotides, the CDR3 is TGTGCCAGCAGTCCGTCCGATGAAAAACTGTTTTTT. Its translation is CASSPSDEKLFF.

Turning to this clone: Different DNA sequences within this sample yield the same CDR3. The rearrangement joins TRBV7-9 to TRBJ2-7; 12 bases match TRBD2. CDR1 and CDR2 from the germline V gene are SEHNR and FQNEAQ (reference sequence). The J segment lost 2 bases and the V segment lost 3 bases, leaving 2 bases of the junction unmatched. There are 15 residues in the CDR3. The CDR3 reads CASSFGLAGTYEQYF. DNA of the CDR3: TGTGCCAGCAGCTTTGGACTAGCGGGAACCTACGAGCAGTACTTC.

This sequence joins TRBV27 and TRBJ1-1; no reliable D call. The CDR3 runs 12 residues. CDR1 is MNHEY, CDR2 SMNVEV, per germline (reference sequence). V lost 3 bases to trimming and J lost 8 bases, with 10 bases between them. In DNA form, the CDR3 reads TGTGCCAGCAGTTTGGTGGGCAGAGAAGCTTTCTTT. As protein: CASSLVGREAFF.

The J gene is TRBJ1-2, the V gene TRBV7-9; 9 bases are a match to TRBD1. V dropped 3 bases and J dropped 7; count of bases not matched to a gene: 9. Germline V gives CDR1 SEHNR, CDR2 FQNEAQ (reference sequence). CDR3 length: 15 amino acids. The CDR3 region has the DNA TGTGCCAGCAGCTTGGACAGGGGTATAGGGGTTGGCTACACCTTC. It specifies CASSLDRGIGVGYTF.

The chain is built from TRBV5-1 and TRBJ2-7, with D possibly being TRBD1 (5 bases). The germline V and J ends were trimmed by 2 bases and 7 bases, with 7 bases remaining between them. The CDR3 runs 11 residues. CDR1 is SGHRS and CDR2 is YFSETQ in the germline V gene. The CDR3 DNA reads as TGCGCCAGCAGCTTATCAGGGGAGCAGTACTTC. Its protein is CASSLSGEQYF.

The rearrangement links TRBV5-5 to TRBJ1-2; D remains unclear. V lost 0 bases, J lost 3 bases, and 6 bases lay in between. The CDR3 loop spans 13 amino acids. CDR1 is SGHKS, CDR2 YYEKEE, per germline (reference sequence). The CDR3 DNA sequence: TGTGCCAGCAGCTTGGGGCAGGACTATGGCTACACCTTC. This gives the protein CASSLGQDYGYTF. Supplemented by reference TRBV5-5 and TRBJ1-2, the full variable domain reads DAGVTQSPTHLIKTRGQQVTLRCSPISGHKSVSWYQQVLGQGPQFIFQYYEKEERGRGNFPDRFSARQFPNYSSELNVNALLLGDSALYLCASSLGQDYGYTFGSGTRLTVV.

This chain joins TRBV2 and TRBJ1-1; no clear D gene. CDR3 size: 14 residues. Germline CDR1 is SNHLY and CDR2 is FYNNEI. V lost 4 bases and J lost 2, with 11 bases in between. CDR3 region: CASSAEGINTEAFF. In DNA form, the CDR3 reads TGTGCCAGCAGTGCTGAGGGAATCAACACTGAAGCTTTCTTT.

The genes are TRBV7-3 and TRBJ1-1; 10 bases are a match to TRBD1. This CDR3 is built from 15 residues. The J segment lost 7 bases and the V segment lost 4 bases, leaving 9 bases of the junction unmatched. The germline gives CDR1 SGHTA, CDR2 FQGTGA. The DNA of the CDR3 is TGTGCCAGCAGCTATATCGACAGGGGGCTCGGTGAAGCTTTCTTT. Protein product: CASSYIDRGLGEAFF.

The rearrangement joins TRBV28 to TRBJ1-1, with D maybe TRBD1 (5 bases). V shed 2 bases and J shed 2 bases, with 9 bases lying between them. The CDR3 covers 14 residues. The V gene's germline CDR1 is MDHEN and CDR2 SYDVKM. The CDR3 loop is CASSLEGVNTEAFF. CDR3 nucleotides: TGTGCCAGCAGTTTAGAAGGGGTTAACACTGAAGCTTTCTTT.

The rearrangement links TRBV5-4 to TRBJ2-7, with 13 bases matching TRBD2. Germline V gives CDR1 SGHNT, CDR2 YYREEE (reference sequence). V trimming: 4 bases; J trimming: 9 bases; junction bases outside the gene matches: 19. CDR3 length: 18 residues. CDR3 residues: CASSPGGLAGDSFRGQYF. CDR3 coding DNA: TGTGCCAGCAGCCCCGGTGGACTAGCGGGAGACTCCTTCCGAGGGCAGTACTTC.

The chain combines TRBV6-5 with TRBJ2-2, with a tentative D call TRBD2 (6 bases). CDR3 length equals 13 residues. Germline V gene data show CDR1 as MNHEY and CDR2 as SVGAGI. Trimming left V 8 bases short and J 1 base short, with 8 bases between. CDR3 loop: CASRDLNTGELFF. The CDR3 region has the DNA TGTGCCAGCCGGGACTTGAACACCGGGGAGCTGTTTTTT.

The rearrangement links TRBV9 to TRBJ1-4; a weak D match, TRBD1 (6 bases). CDR1 is SGDLS, CDR2 YYNGEE, per germline. This CDR3 comprises 17 residues. V lost 0 bases to trimming and J lost 3 bases, with 15 bases between them. The CDR3 DNA is TGTGCCAGCAGCGTAGAGGTGACAGGCACCGCTAATGAAAAACTGTTTTTT. Translation gives CASSVEVTGTANEKLFF.

The genes are TRBV6-5 and TRBJ1-1; 9 bases match TRBD1. V was pared by 8 bases and J by 3 bases, with 1 base of the junction left unmatched. The CDR3 sequence is 12 residues long. Germline V gene lookup returns CDR1 MNHEY and CDR2 SVGAGI. The CDR3 coding sequence is TGTGCCAGCCGGGACAGGGACACTGAAGCTTTCTTT. Its protein product is CASRDRDTEAFF.

This clone showed up just a few times. The V gene is TRBV14, the J gene TRBJ1-3, with D perhaps TRBD1 (6 bases). CDR3 length: 15 residues. The germline V and J ends were trimmed by 5 bases and 4 bases, with 15 bases remaining between them. Germline V gene data show CDR1 as SGHDN and CDR2 as FVKESK. The CDR3 region is CASSVTQGSGNTIYF. The CDR3 region has the DNA TGTGCCAGCAGCGTCACACAGGGCTCCGGAAACACCATATATTTT.

The chain joins TRBV28 to TRBJ2-7; no clear D gene. Trimming stripped 3 bases from V and 4 bases from J, with 13 bases between. The germline CDR1 and CDR2 sequences are MDHEN and SYDVKM. This CDR3 is built from 14 residues. The CDR3 region has the DNA TGTGCCAGCAGTTTCGGCGATTACAGTTACGAGCAGTACTTC. This gives the protein CASSFGDYSYEQYF.